The next 27 T cell receptor beta chains were all read from a single sample in a study of cytomegalovirus exposure and HLA in healthy donors. The study ran its PCR with 60 Vbeta and 13 Jbeta primers. TCRdb keeps only in-frame clones here, not all; method: immunoSEQ multiplex PCR. The sample lists 110,000 or so clones, roughly 70% occurring once. The sequencing input was PBMCs. The receptors stem from a man in his late teens or twenties in good health and CMV-seropositive.

The chain couples TRBV10-3 to TRBJ1-5; possible D gene TRBD1, 5 bases. The ends were cut back, 10 bases at V and 7 bases at J, with 17 bases in the middle. The CDR3 runs to 13 residues. Germline V gene sequence: CDR1 ENHRY, CDR2 SYGVKD. CDR3 nucleotides: TGTGCCACCCACCGGGGGGAAAACCAGCCCCAGCATTTT. Translating gives CATHRGENQPQHF.

The chain employs TRBV6-5 and TRBJ2-5, with D tentatively TRBD1 (6 bases). The CDR3 length is 13 residues. V was cut by 8 bases and J by 0 bases, with 10 bases left in between. The germline V gene encodes CDR1 MNHEY and CDR2 SVGAGI. The DNA for the CDR3 is TGTGCCAGCTCAAGGGGGTACCAAGAGACCCAGTACTTC. Translated, it gives CASSRGYQETQYF.

The V gene is TRBV6-5, the J gene TRBJ2-6; unclear D gene. The CDR3 has 14 amino acids. Germline assignment: CDR1 MNHEY and CDR2 SVGAGI. V gave up 2 bases and J gave up 0 bases, with 2 bases separating them. The CDR3 loop is CASSYLSGANVLTF. In nucleotides, the CDR3 is TGTGCCAGCAGTTACCTCTCTGGGGCCAACGTCCTGACTTTC.

The CDR3 loop is CASSFYSSTDTQYF. CDR3 sequence (DNA): TGTGCCAGCAGTTTCTATTCGAGCACAGATACGCAGTATTTT. The genes are TRBV27 and TRBJ2-3; no clear D gene. The V end lost 3 bases, the J end lost 0 bases, and 7 bases lay between the germline ends. The CDR3 is 14 residues long. The V gene's germline CDR1 is MNHEY and CDR2 SMNVEV (reference sequence).

This clone was detected a few times. This rearrangement joins TRBV11-2 to TRBJ2-3; maybe TRBD2 (6 bases). Trimming took off 7 bases at V and 0 bases at J, with 17 bases between the two ends. This CDR3 contains 16 residues. Germline values: CDR1 SGHAT, CDR2 FQNNGV. This CDR3 is CASTPRRGRSTDTQYF. CDR3 coding DNA: TGTGCCAGCACACCCCGGCGGGGCAGGAGCACAGATACGCAGTATTTT.

V is TRBV14 and J is TRBJ2-3; D gene unclear. This CDR3 region has 15 residues. V lost 1 base to trimming and J lost 4 bases, with 12 bases between them. Germline V gives CDR1 SGHDN, CDR2 FVKESK. CDR3 loop: CASSQVGGSADTQYF. The CDR3, as DNA: TGTGCCAGCAGCCAAGTAGGCGGATCGGCAGATACGCAGTATTTT. The full variable domain, rest sourced from reference TRBV14 and TRBJ2-3, is EAGVTQFPSHSVIEKGQTVTLRCDPISGHDNLYWYRRVMGKEIKFLLHFVKESKQDESGMPNNRFLAERTGGTYSTLKVQPAELEDSGVYFCASSQVGGSADTQYFGPGTRLTVL.

The chain carries TRBV18 and TRBJ2-7; TRBD2 matches at 10 bases. The CDR3 extends over 14 amino acids. The germline CDR1 and CDR2 sequences are KGHSH and LQKENI. V was clipped by 4 bases and J by 4 bases; unmatched bases: 4. CDR3 sequence reads: CASSLTSGDYEQYF. The DNA for the CDR3 is TGTGCCAGCTCACTTACTAGCGGGGATTACGAGCAGTACTTC. Looking up the rest from reference TRBV18 and TRBJ2-7 gives the full variable domain: NAGVMQNPRHLVRRRGQEARLRCSPMKGHSHVYWYRQLPEEGLKFMVYLQKENIIDESGMPKERFSAEFPKEGPSILRIQQVVRGDSAAYFCASSLTSGDYEQYFGPGTRLTVT.

The gene calls are TRBV9 and TRBJ2-5, with 15 nucleotides matching TRBD2. Germline CDR1 is SGDLS and CDR2 is YYNGEE. V was clipped by 9 bases and J by 5 bases; unmatched bases: 5. This CDR3 contains 14 residues. The CDR3: CATKGTSGGETQYF. CDR3 nucleotides: TGTGCCACCAAAGGGACTAGCGGGGGGGAGACCCAGTACTTC. Combining the CDR3 with reference TRBV9 and TRBJ2-5 gives the whole variable domain DSGVTQTPKHLITATGQRVTLRCSPRSGDLSVYWYQQSLDQGLQFLIQYYNGEERAKGNILERFSAQQFPDLHSELNLSSLELGDSALYFCATKGTSGGETQYFGPGTRLLVL.

This chain joins TRBV7-9 and TRBJ1-3, with 7 bases that match TRBD1. Germline V gene sequence: CDR1 SEHNR, CDR2 FQNEAQ (reference sequence). Trimming at V came to 6 bases and at J to 0 bases, leaving 11 bases not matched to a gene. The CDR3 extends over 17 amino acids. CDR3 in DNA: TGTGCCAGCAGTGCGGGACAGCTTTGGAACTCTGGAAACACCATATATTTT. This encodes CASSAGQLWNSGNTIYF.

The CDR3 loop reads CASSWGDVRLLYNEQFF. CDR3 DNA sequence: TGTGCCAGCAGTTGGGGGGATGTACGGTTACTTTACAATGAGCAGTTCTTC. The J gene is TRBJ2-1, the V gene TRBV28; D possibly corresponds to TRBD2 (6 bases). The CDR3 covers 17 residues. Germline-derived CDR1 and CDR2 are MDHEN and SYDVKM. The ends were cut back, 4 bases at V and 4 bases at J, with 20 bases in the middle.

This chain connects TRBV30 to TRBJ2-6; D is uncertain. Trimming shortened V by 2 bases and J by 2 bases, and 4 bases separated the two germline ends. The germline V gene encodes CDR1 GTSNPN and CDR2 SVGIG (reference sequence). This CDR3 comprises 13 residues. The CDR3 sequence is CAWSNTGANVLTF. In DNA form, the CDR3 reads TGTGCCTGGAGTAATACTGGGGCCAACGTCCTGACTTTC. The variable domain in full, with the rest retrieved from reference TRBV30 and TRBJ2-6, is SQTIHQWPATLVQPVGSPLSLECTVEGTSNPNLYWYRQAAGRGLQLLFYSVGIGQISSEVPQNLSASRPQDRQFILSSKKLLLSDSGFYLCAWSNTGANVLTFGAGSRLTVL.

About this clone itself: The same CDR3 arises from other DNA sequences in this sample as well. This sequence joins TRBV6-5 and TRBJ1-5; 9 nucleotides agree with TRBD1. J was trimmed by 6 bases and V by 6 bases; bases with no gene match: 3. The CDR3 has 13 residues. CDR1 MNHEY and CDR2 SVGAGI come from the germline V gene. CDR3 loop: CASSPDRGQPQHF. The DNA for the CDR3 is TGTGCCAGCAGCCCGGACAGGGGTCAGCCCCAGCATTTT.

This clone was detected only a few times. The rearrangement links TRBV6-1 to TRBJ2-5, with D tentatively TRBD2 (5 bases). The last part of the DNA fits TRBJ2-7 better; the J call may be wrong. The CDR3 consists of 14 residues. Germline CDR1 and CDR2: MNHNS and SASEGT. CDR3 loop: CASSDPTGSYEQYF. For the CDR3, the DNA is TGTGCCAGCAGTGATCCGACGGGGAGCTACGAGCAGTACTTC.

This chain joins TRBV5-4 and TRBJ2-1, with 9 bases matching TRBD2. The CDR3 runs to 13 residues. Germline V gene sequence: CDR1 SGHNT, CDR2 YYREEE (reference sequence). With 4 bases clipped from V and 9 bases from J, the junction kept 5 bases outside the gene matches. The CDR3 loop reads CASSAGLASEQFF. CDR3 DNA: TGTGCCAGCAGCGCCGGACTAGCGAGTGAGCAGTTCTTC.

This rearrangement joins TRBV4-2 to TRBJ2-5, with 11 bases lining up with TRBD2. Germline V CDR1 and CDR2: LGHNA, YNFKEQ. J gave up 5 bases and V 1 base, and 6 bases lay outside the gene matches. CDR3 length: 16 residues. The CDR3 nucleotides read TGTGCCAGCAGCCAAGGTAGCGGGGGGGCCGCCGAGACCCAGTACTTC. It translates to CASSQGSGGAAETQYF.

J is TRBJ1-4 and V is TRBV28; unclear D gene. Germline V gene lookup returns CDR1 MDHEN and CDR2 SYDVKM. The ends were cut back, 5 bases at V and 5 bases at J, with 3 bases in the middle. CDR3 length: 11 residues. The CDR3 is CASSPNEKLFF. As DNA, the CDR3 is TGTGCCAGCAGTCCGAATGAAAAACTGTTTTTT.

In this sample, this clone turned up once. CDR3 sequence reads: CASSYYLAGGQGEQFF. The CDR3 DNA follows: TGTGCCAGCAGTTACTATCTAGCGGGGGGGCAGGGTGAGCAGTTCTTC. V usage is TRBV6-5 and J usage is TRBJ2-1; TRBD2 matches 12 bases. CDR1 MNHEY and CDR2 SVGAGI come from the germline V gene. Losses at the gene ends were 1 base for V and 9 bases for J; bases not matched to a gene: 7. The CDR3 loop spans 16 amino acids.

The CDR3 nucleotides read TGTGCCAGCAGCTTAGAGAGGCTCGGACTACCCCTGGATACGCAGTATTTT. Translating gives CASSLERLGLPLDTQYF. The chain carries TRBV13 and TRBJ2-3; TRBD2 might be the D (6 bases). Germline V gives CDR1 PRHDT, CDR2 FYEKMQ (reference sequence). V dropped 1 base and J dropped 6 bases, with 20 bases sitting between them. The CDR3 spans 17 residues.

The V gene is TRBV10-1, the J gene TRBJ2-3; 7 bases agree with TRBD2. Germline loops: CDR1 WNHNN, CDR2 SYGVQD (reference sequence). The CDR3 totals 17 residues. Losses at the gene ends were 0 bases for V and 2 bases for J; bases not matched to a gene: 8. This chain's CDR3 is CASSESGWGGSTDTQYF. Written as DNA, the CDR3 is TGCGCCAGCAGTGAGTCAGGGTGGGGGGGATCCACAGATACGCAGTATTTT.

The V call is TRBV6-7, the J call TRBJ2-7, with 7 bases that match TRBD1. TRBV6-7 is placed among ORFs of uncertain function. The CDR3 totals 15 residues. With 2 bases clipped from V and 2 bases from J, the junction kept 6 bases outside the gene matches. Written as DNA, the CDR3 is TGTGCCAGCAGTTACGTAACAGGGGTCCCCTACGAGCAGTACGTC. Protein sequence: CASSYVTGVPYEQYV.

This clone was recorded a few times. The V and J genes are TRBV19 and TRBJ1-2, with 7 bases lining up with TRBD1. This CDR3 contains 14 residues. Germline CDR1 is LNHDA and CDR2 is SQIVND (reference sequence). V lost 4 bases, J lost 4 bases, and 6 bases stayed unmatched. In DNA form, the CDR3 reads TGTGCCAGTAGTACTTACCGGGACAGCTATGGCTACACCTTC. It encodes CASSTYRDSYGYTF.

The rearrangement uses TRBV7-8 and TRBJ1-3, with a weak D call TRBD1 (6 bases). Germline CDR1 is SGHVS and CDR2 is FQNEAQ. V was clipped by 5 bases and J by 3 bases, with 17 bases between them. The CDR3 is 16 amino acids. CDR3 residues: CASSPGGQGFGNTIYF. In nucleotides, the CDR3 is TGTGCCAGCAGCCCGGGGGGGCAGGGCTTTGGAAACACCATATATTTT.

By share, this clone ranks as medium-sized. In nucleotides, the CDR3 is TGTGCCAGCAGCTCAGCGAGCGGGGCCTACAATGAGCAGTTCTTC. As protein: CASSSASGAYNEQFF. The chain carries TRBV7-2 and TRBJ2-1, with 7 bases matching TRBD2. The trim removed 4 bases at V and 2 bases at J, leaving 5 bases unmatched. The CDR3 runs 15 residues. CDR1 is SGHTA, CDR2 FQGNSA, per germline.

This chain's CDR3 is CASSERLGGWGEQYF. The DNA of the CDR3 is TGTGCCAGCAGTGAACGGTTGGGAGGGTGGGGCGAGCAGTACTTC. The rearrangement uses TRBV2 and TRBJ2-7; TRBD2 aligns across 7 bases. V was pared by 2 bases and J by 6 bases, with 10 bases of the junction left unmatched. CDR3 size: 15 residues. Germline-derived CDR1 and CDR2 are SNHLY and FYNNEI.

This clone occurred once. V usage is TRBV4-1 and J usage is TRBJ2-1, with D perhaps TRBD2 (5 bases). CDR3 size: 19 residues. The germline V and J ends were trimmed by 4 bases and 2 bases, with 24 bases remaining between them. Germline V CDR1 and CDR2: MGHRA, YSYEKL. The CDR3 loop is CASSPVTHPGVIPYNEQFF. The CDR3 nucleotides read TGCGCCAGCAGCCCGGTTACACACCCCGGGGTAATCCCCTACAATGAGCAGTTCTTC.

The chain couples TRBV29-1 to TRBJ1-2; possible D gene TRBD1, 6 bases. The CDR3 spans 14 residues. The V end lost 2 bases, the J end lost 5 bases, and 15 bases lay between the germline ends. The V gene's germline CDR1 is SQVTM and CDR2 ANQGSEA. CDR3 sequence: CSVEIPGDRYGYTF. In DNA form, the CDR3 reads TGCAGCGTTGAAATCCCAGGGGATCGTTATGGCTACACCTTC. The complete variable domain, with remaining parts taken from reference TRBV29-1 and TRBJ1-2, reads SAVISQKPSRDICQRGTSLTIQCQVDSQVTMMFWYRQQPGQSLTLIATANQGSEATYESGFVIDKFPISRPNLTFSTLTVSNMSPEDSSIYLCSVEIPGDRYGYTFGSGTRLTVV.

V gene TRBV6-4 combines with J gene TRBJ2-3; D may be TRBD1 (6 bases). Germline V CDR1 and CDR2: MRHNA, SNTAGT. This CDR3 spans 15 amino acids. Trimming removed 0 bases from V and 4 bases from J, with 11 bases in between. The CDR3, as DNA: TGTGCCAGCAGTGACTCGTCCACAGGGTCAGATACGCAGTATTTT. Protein: CASSDSSTGSDTQYF.